This is a list of T cell receptor beta chains from one sample in a study of blood T cell repertoires in COVID-19. Sequencing was performed with immunoSEQ multiplex PCR; in TCRdb, only in-frame clones are kept and a portion is missing. This table has about 84,000 clones, around 83% appearing once. The source material was peripheral blood. The receptor source for this set is a man older than 75 with active or convalescent COVID-19. Each CDR3 is given with its conserved first and last residue. The order of the fields is V gene, J gene, clone size, D gene, CDR3 DNA, CDR3 protein. The D gene is left open where the match is weak. For some rows the clone size is stated as once, few or many, or as a class when expanded; others skip it.

>TRBV4-2|TRBJ2-7|NA|TRBD1
TGTGCCAGCAGCCAAGTGGGACAGGGTGACTACGAGCAGTACTTC
CASSQVGQGDYEQYF
>TRBV2|TRBJ1-2|NA|TRBD1
TGTGCCAGCAGTCAGGGGACAGGGAACTATGGCTACACCTTC
CASSQGTGNYGYTF
>TRBV2|TRBJ1-2|NA|NA
TGTGCCGGCGACCTCGAGGCCAGGTCGATTCGGAGGTATGGCTACACCTTC
CAGDLEARSIRRYGYTF
>TRBV7-9|TRBJ2-4|once|NA
TGTGCCAGCAGCCCCCTCCTCAGGGCCAAAAACATTCAGTACTTC
CASSPLLRAKNIQYF
>TRBV11-2|TRBJ1-1|once|TRBD1
TGTGCCAGCATCCCTCGGACAGGACGCACTGAAGCTTTCTTT
CASIPRTGRTEAFF
>TRBV11-3|TRBJ2-4|few|NA
TGTGCCAGCACCGAAAGGGAGCAACTAGCCAAAAACATTCAGTACTTC
CASTEREQLAKNIQYF
>TRBV19|TRBJ1-5|NA|NA
TGTGCCAGTAGTATCGAGTGGAATCAGCCCCAGCATTTT
CASSIEWNQPQHF
>TRBV2|TRBJ1-6|NA|NA
TGTGCCAGCAGTGTTCAGGGGTCTGATAATTCACCCCTCCACTTT
CASSVQGSDNSPLHF
>TRBV4-1|TRBJ1-3|few|TRBD1
TGCGCCAGCAGCCAAGACGAGGGGGCGGGAAACACCATATATTTT
CASSQDEGAGNTIYF
>TRBV4-3|TRBJ2-1|NA|TRBD2
TGCGCCAGCAGCCTCCGACTAGCGAGCGATGAGCAGTTCTTC
CASSLRLASDEQFF
>TRBV30|TRBJ2-4|NA|NA
TGTGCCTGGAGGAGGCCGGGACACCTTCTAGCCAAAAACATTCAGTACTTC
CAWRRPGHLLAKNIQYF
>TRBV28|TRBJ1-6|NA|TRBD1
TGTGCCAGCAGTTATCGGTACAGGGGAAGTTCACCCCTCCACTTT
CASSYRYRGSSPLHF
>TRBV21-1|TRBJ1-2|NA|NA
TGTGCCAGCAGCAGGGCTACAGGGGTCCCCGGCTATGGCTACACCTTC
CASSRATGVPGYGYTF
>TRBV11-2|TRBJ2-7|NA|NA
TGTGCCAGCAGCTTAGAGTCCCGTGGACAGTTCTACGAGCAGTACTTC
CASSLESRGQFYEQYF
>TRBV7-5|TRBJ1-1|NA|NA
TGTGTCAGAAGCCGGGGTGGGGTTGACAAAATCAGTGACACTGAAGCTTTCTTT
CVRSRGGVDKISDTEAFF
>TRBV27|TRBJ2-7|NA|TRBD1
TGTGCCAGCAGTTCGAGGACAGGAAGCTCCTACGAGCAGTACTTC
CASSSRTGSSYEQYF
>TRBV7-2|TRBJ2-3|NA|TRBD2
TGTGCCAGCAGCCCCCGTATAGCGGGAGGCGGAGATACGCAGTATTTT
CASSPRIAGGGDTQYF
>TRBV19|TRBJ1-4|few|NA
TGTGCCAGTAGTGCACTAACAGAAAAACTGTTTTTT
CASSALTEKLFF
>TRBV5-1|TRBJ2-3|few|NA
TGCGCCAGCAGCCCCCGACAGAGCACAGATACGCAGTATTTT
CASSPRQSTDTQYF
>TRBV2|TRBJ2-5|NA|TRBD2
TGTGCCAGCAGGAACCGACTAGCGGGGGGGCAGGAGACCCAGTACTTC
CASRNRLAGGQETQYF
>TRBV10-1|TRBJ1-2|NA|NA
TGCGCCAGCAGTGAGGGCCTAGACTATGGCTACACCTTC
CASSEGLDYGYTF
>TRBV2|TRBJ1-5|NA|TRBD1
TGTGCCAGCAGTGAGGACAGGTTCAGCAATCAGCCCCAGCATTTT
CASSEDRFSNQPQHF
>TRBV4-2|TRBJ2-7|NA|TRBD1
TGTGCCAGCAGCCAAGATAGGGACAGAGCCTACGAGCAGTACTTC
CASSQDRDRAYEQYF
>TRBV7-2|TRBJ2-7|NA|TRBD2
TGTGCCAGCAGCTCGCGACTAGCGGGAGGGTACGAGCAGTACTTC
CASSSRLAGGYEQYF
>TRBV5-1|TRBJ2-1|NA|TRBD2
TGCGCCAGCAGCTTTAGCGGGGGGATATTCAATGAGCAGTTCTTC
CASSFSGGIFNEQFF
>TRBV28|TRBJ1-2|NA|NA
TGTGCCAGCAGTTTGAGGCCCGGGGTCAGCTATGGCTACACCTTC
CASSLRPGVSYGYTF
>TRBV4-1|TRBJ1-2|NA|NA
TGCGCCAGCAGCCGTTCGGACAGCGTAAACTATGGCTACACCTTC
CASSRSDSVNYGYTF
>TRBV27|TRBJ2-3|NA|TRBD2
TGTGCCAGCAGTTTGAATCCGGGACTAGCGGGACGAGGAGATACGCAGTATTTT
CASSLNPGLAGRGDTQYF
>TRBV3-1/TRBV3-2|TRBJ1-1|NA|NA
TGTGCCAGCAGCCAAGGTTACGGGACGGGGGCTGAAGCTTTCTTT
CASSQGYGTGAEAFF
>TRBV5-4|TRBJ2-1|NA|NA
TGTGCCAGCAGCTTGGCAGGGGCCTCCTACAATGAGCAGTTCTTC
CASSLAGASYNEQFF
>TRBV11-2|TRBJ2-7|NA|NA
TGTGCCAGCACCCCCGGCGGGGGCAACGAGCAGTACTTC
CASTPGGGNEQYF
>TRBV6-5|TRBJ1-2|few|TRBD1
TGTGCCAGCAGGAGGACAGGGGGCCATGGCTACACCTTC
CASRRTGGHGYTF
>TRBV3-1/TRBV3-2|TRBJ1-2|NA|NA
TGTGCCAGCAGCCAAAGAGACTATGGCTACACCTTC
CASSQRDYGYTF
>TRBV18|TRBJ1-1|NA|NA
TGTGCCAGCTCACCCTTCCTTGGGGGGGAAGACACTGAAGCTTTCTTT
CASSPFLGGEDTEAFF
>TRBV10-3|TRBJ1-3|NA|TRBD1
TGTGCCATCTCCCTCGGACAGGGCAATGGAAACACCATATATTTT
CAISLGQGNGNTIYF
>TRBV5-1|TRBJ2-1|NA|NA
TGCGCCAGCAGCTTGGCTCTAGCGCTGTACAATGAGCAGTTCTTC
CASSLALALYNEQFF
>TRBV5-1|TRBJ2-3|NA|TRBD1
TGCGCCAGCAGACTGAGCCCACAGGGGAGCACAGATACGCAGTATTTT
CASRLSPQGSTDTQYF
>TRBV5-1|TRBJ2-2|NA|TRBD2
TGCGCCAGCAGCTTGAGGCAGCGGGAGAACACCGGGGAGCTGTTTTTT
CASSLRQRENTGELFF
>TRBV7-2|TRBJ2-1|once|NA
TGTGCCAGCAGCACCCGGGACTTTTACAATGAGCAGTTCTTC
CASSTRDFYNEQFF
>TRBV15|TRBJ2-1|NA|TRBD2
TGTGCCACCAGCAGGTGGACTAGCTTCGCCGATGAGCAGTTCTTC
CATSRWTSFADEQFF
>TRBV7-6|TRBJ2-1|NA|TRBD2
TGTGCCAGCAGCACTCCTAGCGGGAGGGACAATGAGCAGTTCTTC
CASSTPSGRDNEQFF
>TRBV9|TRBJ1-1|once|NA
TGTGCCAGCAGCCCAGGAGGGGCTTACACTGAAGCTTTCTTT
CASSPGGAYTEAFF
>TRBV2|TRBJ1-5|NA|NA
TGTGCCAGCAGTGACCAGCGTTATAGCAATCAGCCCCAGCATTTT
CASSDQRYSNQPQHF
>TRBV28|TRBJ2-7|NA|NA
TGTGCCAGCAGCCCTTTGGGGGCGGATACTTACGAGCAGTACTTC
CASSPLGADTYEQYF
>TRBV27|TRBJ1-1|few|NA
TGTGCCAGCAGTTCCCGCTGGAGGCCCAACACTGAAGCTTTCTTT
CASSSRWRPNTEAFF
>TRBV6-2/TRBV6-3|TRBJ1-4|NA|NA
TGTGCCAGCAGCACCAGAGCAGGGATACTGGCTAATGAAAAACTGTTTTTT
CASSTRAGILANEKLFF
>TRBV19|TRBJ1-6|NA|NA
TGTGCCAGTAGTATGACCCTTAGGACGGGGAGCTCCTATAATTCACCCCTCCACTTT
CASSMTLRTGSSYNSPLHF
>TRBV6-2/TRBV6-3|TRBJ2-7|NA|NA
TGTGCCAGCAGTATAATAGCCCACGAGCAGTACTTC
CASSIIAHEQYF
>TRBV5-4|TRBJ1-2|NA|NA
TGTGCCAGCAGCTCAGCGACGCCGACCTATGGCTACACCTTC
CASSSATPTYGYTF
>TRBV15|TRBJ2-5|NA|NA
TGTGCCACCAGCAGGGGAGGCGCTCCAGAGACCCAGTACTTC
CATSRGGAPETQYF
>TRBV2|TRBJ2-7|NA|TRBD1
TGTGCCAGCATTCCCGGGACAGGGGGTCCCTACGAGCAGTACTTC
CASIPGTGGPYEQYF
>TRBV7-2|TRBJ2-2|NA|NA
TGTGCCAGCAGCTTAAGCGGCCCCTGGGGCGGGGAGCTGTTTTTT
CASSLSGPWGGELFF